The rows below give T cell receptor beta chains drawn from one sample of a study of blood T cell repertoires in COVID-19. Measured with immunoSEQ multiplex PCR; TCRdb has only the in-frame clones, and not every one. The table records a few hundred thousand clones, under 90% of them present only once. The sequenced sample consisted of PBMCs or T cells enriched from blood (not recorded which). The source of these receptors is a woman aged 60-75 years who had recovered from COVID-19. Both conserved end residues are part of each CDR3. A D gene is named only where the DNA matches it firmly. Some rows have no size entry. The others give once, few or many, or a class for an expanded clone.

>-|TRBD2|TRBJ2-2|TRBV5-1
TGCGCCAGCAGCTTAATAGCGGGAGGTAACACCGGGGAGCTGTTTTTT
CASSLIAGGNTGELFF
>-|-|TRBJ1-4|TRBV5-6
TGTGCCAGCAGCTTGAGGGGCGGCAGAAATGAAAAACTGTTTTTT
CASSLRGGRNEKLFF
>-|-|TRBJ1-3|TRBV24-1
TGTGCCACCAGTGATGGGACTTCAGGAAACACCATATATTTT
CATSDGTSGNTIYF
>once|TRBD1|TRBJ2-7|TRBV18
TGTGCCAGCTCACCACCTGTGGGACAGGGAACCTACGAGCAGTACTTC
CASSPPVGQGTYEQYF
>-|TRBD1|TRBJ1-5|TRBV28
TGTGCCAGCAATCGACAGGGGGGAAGCAATCAGCCCCAGCATTTT
CASNRQGGSNQPQHF
>-|-|TRBJ2-3|TRBV7-9
TGTGCCAGCAGCTTAGCGGGGCCTAGCACAGATACGCAGTATTTT
CASSLAGPSTDTQYF
>-|-|TRBJ2-2|TRBV21-1
TGTGCCAGGCGGGGACAGGTGAACACCGGGGAGCTGTTTTTT
CARRGQVNTGELFF
>once|-|TRBJ2-1|TRBV2
TGTGCCAGCAGGAGACAAGTTGGCAATGAGCAGTTCTTC
CASRRQVGNEQFF
>few|TRBD1|TRBJ1-1|TRBV6-5
TGTGCCAGCAGCACAGGGGGCGAGTACACTGAAGCTTTCTTT
CASSTGGEYTEAFF
>-|TRBD2|TRBJ2-3|TRBV10-3
TGTGCCATCGGCGTGACTAGCGTCACAGATACGCAGTATTTT
CAIGVTSVTDTQYF
>-|TRBD1|TRBJ2-7|TRBV3-1/TRBV3-2
TGTGCCAGCAGCCAGGGGACAGGGATTCCCCACGAGCAGTACTTC
CASSQGTGIPHEQYF